The source of this T cell receptor beta chain is a study of T cell responses to AZD1222 COVID-19 vaccine. General study points: Females outnumbered males among donors, who were mostly white British; clonal diversity was possibly underestimated. The peak T cell response came first, and repertoires were sampled only after it. Within unmutated variant regions lay the reported targets of nearly half of spike-specific TCRs.

This clone has more than one count but fewer than ten. The antigen remains unidentified. The method was immunoSEQ multiplex PCR; TCRdb's version includes in-frame clones alone and lacks a portion of them. Of approximately 71,000 clones detected, roughly 90% appear once; the ten largest clones hold around 8%. The CDR3 runs to 15 residues. The V gene end was trimmed by 3 bases and the J gene end by 5 bases; junction bases not matched to a gene: 5. From germline, CDR1 is SGHRS and CDR2 YFSETQ. This receptor was obtained from an adult in good health. The input for sequencing was peripheral blood, taken on day 0 of AZD1222 vaccination. The V and J genes are TRBV5-1 and TRBJ2-1; 10 bases align to TRBD2. CDR3 DNA: TGCGCCAGCAGCTCCAGCGGGAGGGCCAACAATGAGCAGTTCTTC. This encodes CASSSSGRANNEQFF.